These 32 T cell receptor beta chains share one sample of origin, sequenced in a study of T cells in Graves' hyperthyroidism and ophthalmopathy. There were TCR beta CDR3 regions amplified from RNA transcripts. HTBI primers drove first-round RT-PCR of the TCR CDR3. TCRdb independently ran MiXCR on the multiplex PCR reads; one entry per CDR3 protein. Here the sample spans approximately 700,000 distinct CDR3 sequences, roughly 45% being singletons. The sequencing input was peripheral blood or thyroid tissue (not recorded which). The receptors derive from an adult man with Graves' disease, either hyperthyroidism or ophthalmopathy (not recorded which).

The gene calls are TRBV30 and TRBJ1-1, with D unclear. The CDR3 contains 13 residues. V was shortened by 1 base and J by 5 bases, with 11 bases between the two germline ends. Germline-derived CDR1 and CDR2 are GTSNPN and SVGIG (reference sequence). CDR3 DNA sequence: TGTGCCTGGAGTGAAGTGCGCGGGACTGAAGCTTTCTTT. It specifies CAWSEVRGTEAFF.

As regards this clonotype: Compared with germline, one end of the junction differs, possibly owing to a read error. This chain links TRBV7-4 with TRBJ1-1; D not certain. CDR3 length: 16 amino acids. CDR1 is SGHVT and CDR2 is SQSDAQ in the germline V gene. CDR3 residues: CASSLGLASKNTEAFF. The CDR3 nucleotides read TGTGCCAGCAGTTTAGGGCTCGCCAGCAAGAACACTGAAGCTTTCTTT.

This sequence joins TRBV20-1 and TRBJ1-1, with 7 nucleotides matching TRBD1. The CDR3 is made up of 17 amino acids. The V gene end was trimmed by 5 bases and the J gene end by 0 bases; junction bases not matched to a gene: 15. Germline V gene sequence: CDR1 DFQATT, CDR2 SNEGSKA (reference sequence). The CDR3 DNA is TGCAGTGCTTGGACAGAGCGGGACAGACCTATGAACACTGAAGCTTTCTTT. Translation: CSAWTERDRPMNTEAFF.

The chain couples TRBV20-1 to TRBJ1-5, with D perhaps matching TRBD1 (5 bases). V gave up 7 bases and J gave up 5 bases, with 15 bases separating them. CDR3 length equals 13 residues. Germline V gene sequence: CDR1 DFQATT, CDR2 SNEGSKA (reference sequence). The DNA for the CDR3 is TGCAGTGTCCGTGGGGCGGCAGATCAGCCCCAGCATTTT. Its protein is CSVRGAADQPQHF.

As regards this clonotype: Given the absence of the conserved phenylalanine or tryptophan at the CDR3 end, a read error is likely. V usage is TRBV5-5 and J usage is TRBJ1-3; no firm D call. The ends were cut back, 7 bases at V and 4 bases at J, with 12 bases in the middle. The V gene's germline CDR1 is SGHKS and CDR2 YYEKEE (reference sequence). This CDR3 comprises 13 residues. DNA for the CDR3: TGTGCCAGCGGGGAAGCGAGGGGAAACACCATATATTCT. Translating it yields CASGEARGNTIYS.

This clonotype was picked up many times. The chain employs TRBV12-3 or TRBV12-4 and TRBJ1-6; D gene uncertain. CDR3 length: 14 residues. V gave up 4 bases and J gave up 9 bases, with 13 bases separating them. This chain's CDR3 is CASSSRVAGSPLHF. CDR3 DNA sequence: TGTGCCAGCAGTTCACGGGTAGCTGGTTCACCCCTCCACTTT.

The count of this clonotype is one. A much more abundant neighbour one base away suggests this may be a read error. This chain connects TRBV20-1 to TRBJ2-5; TRBD1 is a possible D gene (5 bases). The CDR3 has 12 amino acids. Germline V gene sequence: CDR1 DFQATT, CDR2 SNEGSKA (reference sequence). DNA for the CDR3: TGCAGTGGTAGACAGTCCCAAGAGACCCAGTACTTC. Protein: CSGRQSQETQYF.

In this sample, this clonotype turned up many times. The rearrangement links TRBV7-3 to TRBJ2-5; D call uncertain. The CDR3 runs 13 residues. Looked up from germline, CDR1 is SGHTA and CDR2 is FQGTGA. V was pared by 5 bases and J by 1 base, with 8 bases between. CDR3 amino acids: CASSASSQETQYF. The CDR3 DNA sequence: TGTGCCAGCAGCGCGTCTTCCCAAGAGACCCAGTACTTC.

This clonotype was seen only a few times. The chain links TRBV19 to TRBJ1-1; the D gene is possibly TRBD1 (6 bases). The germline CDR1 and CDR2 sequences are LNHDA and SQIVND (reference sequence). V was shortened by 9 bases and J by 6 bases, with 14 bases between the two germline ends. This CDR3 is built from 12 residues. This chain's CDR3 is CASSPGHAEAFF. CDR3 in DNA: TGTGCCAGCAGTCCGGGACACGCTGAAGCTTTCTTT.

The table lists this clonotype with many counts. V gene TRBV7-9 combines with J gene TRBJ1-1, with D unclear. Germline V gene data show CDR1 as SEHNR and CDR2 as FQNEAQ (reference sequence). Trimming stripped 1 base from V and 6 bases from J, with 15 bases between. The CDR3 has 15 amino acids. The CDR3 here is CASSLVSAVQPEAFF. DNA of the CDR3: TGTGCCAGCAGCTTAGTTTCGGCGGTGCAACCTGAAGCTTTCTTT.

V and J are TRBV20-1 and TRBJ1-1, with D possibly being TRBD1 (5 bases). The CDR3 has 15 residues. Trimming removed 4 bases at V and 2 bases at J, with 17 bases between. The germline gives CDR1 DFQATT, CDR2 SNEGSKA (reference sequence). The CDR3 here is CSATSAGTANTEAFF. The CDR3, as DNA: TGCAGTGCTACTTCCGCCGGGACCGCTAACACTGAAGCTTTCTTT.

In its sample, this clonotype was seen once. The chain couples TRBV20-1 to TRBJ1-1; D is unresolved. V lost 7 bases to trimming and J lost 1 base, with 13 bases between them. The CDR3 covers 13 residues. CDR1 DFQATT and CDR2 SNEGSKA come from the germline V gene (reference sequence). CDR3 loop: CSESPERNTEAFF. CDR3 nucleotides: TGCAGTGAGTCCCCAGAAAGGAACACTGAAGCTTTCTTT.

The chain uses TRBV2 and TRBJ1-1; D uncertain. This CDR3 contains 15 residues. V lost 5 bases and J 4 bases, leaving 17 bases between the germline ends. Per germline, CDR1 SNHLY and CDR2 FYNNEI. The chain's CDR3 is CASSFEGTGSTEAFF. DNA of the CDR3: TGTGCCAGCAGTTTTGAGGGTACGGGTTCCACTGAAGCTTTCTTT.

The V and J genes are TRBV29-1 and TRBJ1-5, with 7 bases that match TRBD1. Germline assignment: CDR1 SQVTM and CDR2 ANQGSEA. This CDR3 contains 13 residues. J lost 8 bases, V lost 4 bases, and 8 bases had no gene match. The CDR3 DNA is TGCAGCGTTGTACCCGACAGGGATAAGCCCCAGCATTTT. Its translation is CSVVPDRDKPQHF.

Remarks on this clonotype: This may stem from a read error, because a much larger clone lies one nucleotide away. J is TRBJ2-7 and V is TRBV2; TRBD1 aligns across 10 bases. Germline V gives CDR1 SNHLY, CDR2 FYNNEI. The trim removed 4 bases at V and 3 bases at J, leaving 3 bases unmatched. CDR3 length: 14 residues. The CDR3, as DNA: TGTGCCAGCAGTGTAGACAGGGGGCACTACGAGCAGTACTTC. It specifies CASSVDRGHYEQYF.

The rearrangement uses TRBV25-1 and TRBJ1-5, with TRBD1 identical over 7 bases. The CDR3 is 14 amino acids. Germline assignment: CDR1 MGHDK and CDR2 SYGVNS. V lost 5 bases to trimming and J lost 5 bases; unmatched junction nucleotides: 6. CDR3 amino acids: CASSTGAQYQPQHF. In DNA form, the CDR3 reads TGTGCCAGCAGTACAGGGGCACAATATCAGCCCCAGCATTTT.

The chain employs TRBV7-2 and TRBJ1-1, with TRBD1 matching 11 bases. From germline, CDR1 is SGHTA and CDR2 FQGNSA. The ends lost 5 bases at V and 11 bases at J; junction bases unmatched: 4. This CDR3 comprises 12 residues. CDR3 in DNA: TGTGCCAGCAGCATGGGACAGGGGGACGCTTTCTTT. It codes for CASSMGQGDAFF.

This clonotype was observed many times. In DNA form, the CDR3 reads TGTGCCACCAGCAGGGACAGGGTGGATGGCTACACCTTC. It is translated as CATSRDRVDGYTF. This chain joins TRBV15 and TRBJ1-2, with TRBD1 matching 8 bases. Germline loops: CDR1 LNHNV, CDR2 YYDKDF (reference sequence). The trim removed 3 bases at V and 6 bases at J, leaving 3 bases unmatched. The CDR3 consists of 13 residues. Full variable domain (missing parts from reference TRBV15 and TRBJ1-2): DAMVIQNPRYQVTQFGKPVTLSCSQTLNHNVMYWYQQKSSQAPKLLFHYYDKDFNNEADTPDNFQSRRPNTSFCFLDIRSPGLGDTAMYLCATSRDRVDGYTFGSGTRLTVV.

This clonotype was counted ten times or more. V usage is TRBV10-3 and J usage is TRBJ2-7, with TRBD2 as a possible D gene (6 bases). The CDR3 loop spans 15 amino acids. V was clipped by 0 bases and J by 4 bases, with 13 bases between them. CDR1 ENHRY and CDR2 SYGVKD come from the germline V gene. The CDR3 sequence: CAISESEGSGYEQYF. The DNA of the CDR3 is TGTGCCATCAGTGAGTCGGAAGGCAGCGGGTACGAGCAGTACTTC.

As regards this clonotype: This could be a read error, since a much larger clone is one nucleotide away. This CDR3 fails to terminate in the conserved phenylalanine or tryptophan, so it likely reflects a read error. This sequence joins TRBV15 and TRBJ2-7, with D possibly matching TRBD1 (6 bases). The CDR3 sequence is 15 residues long. V lost 5 bases and J lost 0, with 14 bases in between. Germline V CDR1 and CDR2: LNHNV, YYDKDF (reference sequence). The CDR3 spells CATSGTSETSYEQYS. CDR3 nucleotide sequence: TGTGCCACCAGCGGGACAAGTGAAACCTCCTACGAGCAGTACTCC.

This clonotype was detected a few times. The chain uses TRBV6-6 and TRBJ2-5; D unresolved. Looked up from germline, CDR1 is MNHNY and CDR2 is SVGAGI (reference sequence). The V end was cut by 0 bases, the J end by 7 bases, with 18 bases between. This CDR3 region has 16 residues. CDR3 in DNA: TGTGCCAGCAGTTACTCGGTTGCCAGAGGATGGCGGACCCAGTACTTC. Translation: CASSYSVARGWRTQYF.

A note on this clonotype: A junction end diverges from the germline sequence, so it may reflect a read error. The chain carries TRBV5-1 and TRBJ1-2, with D possibly being TRBD1 (5 bases). The germline V gene has CDR1 SGHRS and CDR2 YFSETQ. The CDR3 contains 14 residues. The CDR3 spells CASSFFQGNYGYTF. CDR3 DNA sequence: TGTGCCAGCAGCTTCTTCCAGGGCAACTATGGCTACACCTTC.

This rearrangement joins TRBV2 to TRBJ2-6, with no clear D. The CDR3 covers 15 residues. V was shortened by 5 bases and J by 1 base, with 9 bases between the two germline ends. Germline V gene lookup returns CDR1 SNHLY and CDR2 FYNNEI. This CDR3 reads CASSSSISGANVLTF. The CDR3 DNA sequence: TGTGCCAGCAGTTCGTCCATTTCTGGGGCCAACGTCCTGACTTTC.

J is TRBJ2-5 and V is TRBV9, with TRBD2 identical over 7 bases. Germline V lookup: CDR1 SGDLS, CDR2 YYNGEE. With V trimmed by 0 bases and J by 5 bases, 4 bases remained unmatched. This CDR3 is built from 14 residues. This chain's CDR3 is CASSVDGGGETQYF. The CDR3 bases are TGTGCCAGCAGCGTAGACGGGGGAGGGGAGACCCAGTACTTC.

This clonotype has a count of ten or more. J is TRBJ2-6 and V is TRBV29-1; maybe TRBD2 (5 bases). The CDR3 has 15 residues. Germline assignment: CDR1 SQVTM and CDR2 ANQGSEA. V was clipped by 0 bases and J by 1 base, with 7 bases between them. The CDR3 nucleotides read TGCAGCGTTGAAGAGAGGGTTTCTGGGGCCAACGTCCTGACTTTC. This gives the protein CSVEERVSGANVLTF.

This clonotype was found many times. The chain joins TRBV29-1 to TRBJ1-3, with a tentative D call TRBD1 (5 bases). Per germline, CDR1 SQVTM and CDR2 ANQGSEA. The CDR3 is 12 amino acids. The V and J ends lost 4 bases and 4 bases respectively, with 8 bases between them. The CDR3 is CSVAAGGNTIYF. The CDR3 bases are TGCAGCGTTGCGGCAGGGGGAAACACCATATATTTT.

The chain uses TRBV25-1 and TRBJ2-2, with a weak D call TRBD2 (5 bases). This CDR3 contains 12 residues. CDR1 MGHDK and CDR2 SYGVNS come from the germline V gene. V gave up 6 bases and J gave up 13 bases, with 15 bases separating them. This CDR3 reads CASSQDRRRLFF. For the CDR3, the DNA is TGTGCCAGCAGCCAAGATCGGAGGAGGCTGTTTTTT.

The CDR3 region has the DNA TGTGCCAGCAGCCCAGGGGGCGAGCCTGAAAAACTGTTTTTT. Translated: CASSPGGEPEKLFF. The chain links TRBV6-6 to TRBJ1-4, with 8 bases matching TRBD1. The trim removed 6 bases at V and 7 bases at J, leaving 7 bases unmatched. Per the germline V gene, CDR1 is MNHNY and CDR2 is SVGAGI (reference sequence). The CDR3 length is 14 residues.

This clonotype was recorded at least ten times. V gene TRBV5-1 combines with J gene TRBJ1-1, with TRBD1 as a possible D gene (5 bases). V was trimmed by 6 bases and J by 4 bases, leaving 13 bases between them. Germline V gives CDR1 SGHRS, CDR2 YFSETQ. This CDR3 has 13 residues. CDR3 residues: CASTRDLRTEAFF. The DNA of the CDR3 is TGCGCCAGCACTCGGGACTTACGCACTGAAGCTTTCTTT.

This clonotype was found many times. This rearrangement joins TRBV15 to TRBJ1-1; 7 bases fit TRBD1. CDR1 is LNHNV, CDR2 YYDKDF, per germline (reference sequence). V lost 0 bases, J lost 7 bases, and 11 bases stayed unmatched. The CDR3 consists of 16 residues. CDR3 in amino acids: CATSRDLGGARNEAFF. CDR3 DNA: TGTGCCACCAGCAGAGATTTAGGGGGCGCGCGTAATGAAGCTTTCTTT. The entire variable domain, with the rest obtained from reference TRBV15 and TRBJ1-1, is as follows: DAMVIQNPRYQVTQFGKPVTLSCSQTLNHNVMYWYQQKSSQAPKLLFHYYDKDFNNEADTPDNFQSRRPNTSFCFLDIRSPGLGDTAMYLCATSRDLGGARNEAFFGQGTRLTVV.

The rearrangement links TRBV7-9 to TRBJ2-5; possibly TRBD2 for D (7 bases). This CDR3 is built from 13 residues. V lost 5 bases and J 7 bases, leaving 14 bases between the germline ends. The germline gives CDR1 SEHNR, CDR2 FQNEAQ (reference sequence). CDR3 protein: CASSPDGGRTQYF. CDR3 nucleotide sequence: TGTGCCAGCAGCCCGGACGGGGGGCGGACCCAGTACTTC.

A word on this clonotype: This sequence may be a read error, since a much larger clone differs from it by one base. The chain links TRBV2 to TRBJ2-7; a weak D match, TRBD2 (6 bases). The CDR3 consists of 10 residues. From germline, CDR1 is SNHLY and CDR2 FYNNEI. In DNA form, the CDR3 reads TGTGTCTCGGGAGACGCCGAGCAGTACGTC. It encodes CVSGDAEQYV.